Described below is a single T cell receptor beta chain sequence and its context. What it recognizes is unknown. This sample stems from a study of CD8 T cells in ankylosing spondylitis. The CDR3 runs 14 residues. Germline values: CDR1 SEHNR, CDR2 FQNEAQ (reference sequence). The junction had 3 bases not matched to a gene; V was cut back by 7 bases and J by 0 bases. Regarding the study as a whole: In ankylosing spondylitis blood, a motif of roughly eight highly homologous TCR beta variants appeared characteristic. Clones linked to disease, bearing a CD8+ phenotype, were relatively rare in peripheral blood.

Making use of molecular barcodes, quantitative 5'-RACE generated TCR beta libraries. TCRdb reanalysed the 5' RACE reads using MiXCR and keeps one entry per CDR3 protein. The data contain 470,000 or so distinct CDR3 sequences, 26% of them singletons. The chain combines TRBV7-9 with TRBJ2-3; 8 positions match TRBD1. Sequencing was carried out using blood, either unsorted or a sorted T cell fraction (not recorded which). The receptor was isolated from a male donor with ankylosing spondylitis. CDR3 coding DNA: TGTGCCAGCACCAGGACAGGGAGCACAGATACGCAGTATTTT. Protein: CASTRTGSTDTQYF.